A selection of T cell receptor beta chains follows, all from one sample in a study of blood T cell repertoires in COVID-19. Generated by immunoSEQ multiplex PCR, the TCRdb table keeps only in-frame clones and is missing some. The sample contains approximately 250,000 clones, about 90% of which appear only once. The sequencing sample was made of PBMCs or T cells enriched from blood (not recorded which). The receptors originated from a woman aged 30 to 39 with acute COVID-19. Both conserved end residues are part of each CDR3. Each record gives: clone size, V gene, D gene, J gene, CDR3 protein, CDR3 DNA. A D gene is named only where the DNA matches it firmly. The size field is filled for only some rows; it gives once, few, many or a size class.

clone size: NA; V gene: TRBV28; D gene: TRBD1; J gene: TRBJ1-3; CDR3 protein: CASRAQGAYGNTIYF; CDR3 DNA: TGTGCCAGCAGAGCCCAGGGGGCGTATGGAAACACCATATATTTT
clone size: NA; V gene: TRBV7-6; D gene: TRBD1; J gene: TRBJ1-2; CDR3 protein: CASSPGGEYYGYTF; CDR3 DNA: TGTGCCAGCAGCCCAGGGGGCGAATACTATGGCTACACCTTC
clone size: NA; V gene: TRBV7-3; D gene: TRBD1; J gene: TRBJ1-1; CDR3 protein: CASSSGQGTEAFF; CDR3 DNA: TGTGCCAGCAGCTCGGGACAGGGGACTGAAGCTTTCTTT
clone size: NA; V gene: TRBV27; D gene: NA; J gene: TRBJ1-1; CDR3 protein: CASSLSGGVTEAFF; CDR3 DNA: TGTGCCAGCAGTTTATCGGGCGGGGTAACTGAAGCTTTCTTT
clone size: NA; V gene: TRBV18; D gene: NA; J gene: TRBJ2-1; CDR3 protein: CASSPPSDFDEQFF; CDR3 DNA: TGTGCCAGCTCACCACCGTCCGACTTCGATGAGCAGTTCTTC
clone size: few; V gene: TRBV28; D gene: NA; J gene: TRBJ2-5; CDR3 protein: CASSSLTAMPQETQYF; CDR3 DNA: TGTGCCAGCAGTTCCCTGACAGCGATGCCCCAAGAGACCCAGTACTTC
clone size: NA; V gene: TRBV4-2; D gene: TRBD2; J gene: TRBJ2-1; CDR3 protein: CASSTWTSGREGEQFF; CDR3 DNA: TGTGCCAGCAGCACCTGGACTAGCGGGAGGGAAGGTGAGCAGTTCTTC
clone size: NA; V gene: TRBV5-6; D gene: TRBD1; J gene: TRBJ2-1; CDR3 protein: CASSWGTGSNEQFF; CDR3 DNA: TGTGCCAGCAGCTGGGGGACAGGGTCCAATGAGCAGTTCTTC
clone size: NA; V gene: TRBV28; D gene: NA; J gene: TRBJ2-7; CDR3 protein: CASSSTEPGEQYF; CDR3 DNA: TGTGCCAGCAGCTCGACGGAGCCCGGGGAGCAGTACTTC
clone size: NA; V gene: TRBV2; D gene: NA; J gene: TRBJ2-1; CDR3 protein: CATSPSSANYNEQFF; CDR3 DNA: TGTGCCACGAGCCCATCTAGCGCCAACTACAATGAGCAGTTCTTC